What follows describes a single TCR beta chain. Its antigen is still unknown. The CDR3 does not end in the conserved phenylalanine or tryptophan, so this is likely a read error. This CDR3 has 15 residues. The germline gives CDR1 SGHRS, CDR2 YFSETQ. Trimming left V 3 bases short and J 1 base short, with 13 bases between. Enrollment excluded any patients with other autoimmune diseases, uncontrolled infections, pregnancy or lactation. From RNA, the CDR3 regions of TCR beta chains were amplified and sequenced. HTBI primers primed a first-round RT-PCR, and a second-round multiplex PCR followed. TCRdb itself ran the multiplex PCR reads through MiXCR, one entry per CDR3 protein. The sample records over a million distinct CDR3 sequences, 35% to 40% being singletons. The data stem from a study of Graves' ophthalmopathy and Graves' hyperthyroidism. General observations from the study: This model predicted ophthalmopathy progression (sensitivity 65% to 71%, specificity approximately 77%). Appearing in blood as well were most expanded thyroid clonotypes above 0.001 frequency.

The chain joins TRBV5-1 to TRBJ1-1; possibly TRBD1 for D (6 bases). What was sequenced was peripheral blood or thyroid tissue (not recorded which). The sequence came from an adult man with Graves' hyperthyroidism. The CDR3 nucleotides are TGCGCCAGCAGCTCAACGGGACAAGAGAACACTGAAGCTTTCCTT. This sequence encodes CASSSTGQENTEAFL.